Listed below are T cell receptor beta chains from one sample, sequenced in a study of neoadjuvant anti-PD-1 for oral cavity cancer. Here immunoSEQ multiplex PCR was the method, and the copy in TCRdb shows in-frame clones only, minus some. The table shows 13,000 to 15,000 clones, with roughly three quarters occurring only once. The sequencing used PBMCs, collected after nivolumab (anti-PD-1) treatment. These receptors were taken from a person between 40 and 85 years old with oral cavity squamous cell carcinoma. The conserved cysteine and the conserved F or W are not part of the CDR3 here. Clone sizes are given selectively: once, few, many, or a class where the clone is expanded.

abundance	v_gene	j_gene	CDR3aa
few	TRBV6-5	TRBJ1-1	ASSYWGTPNTEAF
.	TRBV6-5	TRBJ1-2	ASKFGRQDVGYT
.	TRBV27	TRBJ1-2	ASSPSGPNYYGYT
few	TRBV4-1	TRBJ2-2	ASSLERTGTGELF
.	TRBV5-6	TRBJ1-3	ASGKTVSGNTIY
.	TRBV9	TRBJ2-5	ASSVGGLAGGGETQY
.	TRBV4-1	TRBJ1-2	ASSQVKSFGYT
.	TRBV21-1	TRBJ1-5	ASSKLGLWGQPQH
.	TRBV6-5	TRBJ2-7	ASSLQSGRGGYEQY
.	TRBV13	TRBJ1-2	ASSLGPTGGAGGYT
.	TRBV30	TRBJ2-7	AWGQRDEQY
medium-sized	TRBV12-2	TRBJ1-1	ASRLSQGVRNTEAF
.	TRBV30	TRBJ1-2	AWSVSLRGYT
.	TRBV11-2	TRBJ2-1	ASSHAREGRIF
.	TRBV9	TRBJ1-2	ASSVGDRVKGYT
.	TRBV5-4	TRBJ1-1	ASSWGAGKTEAF
.	TRBV7-3	TRBJ1-2	ASSLIAGTYGYT
.	TRBV7-2	TRBJ1-5	ASSLGLTNQPQH
.	TRBV9	TRBJ2-3	ASSVGQGTDTQY
.	TRBV7-9	TRBJ2-3	ASIPSSVFFTDTQY
.	TRBV5-4	TRBJ1-2	ASSPGGLYGYT
once	TRBV4-1	TRBJ2-1	ASSPLGVRGGYNEQF